This TCR beta chain was identified in a study of Ad26.COV2.S vaccination and SARS-CoV-2 variants. Germline V lookup: CDR1 KGHSH, CDR2 LQKENI. CDR3 size: 14 residues. Trimming removed 10 bases at V and 0 bases at J, with 12 bases between. This table comes from immunoSEQ multiplex PCR, and its TCRdb copy is limited to in-frame clones, with some not included. This sample yields more than 150,000 clones, of which around 88% are seen a single time; 5% to 6.5% belongs to the top ten. The chain joins TRBV18 to TRBJ1-4; the D is unclear. The TCR sequence derives from a human donor who had recovered from COVID-19. Material: peripheral blood, obtained after recovery from COVID-19. The CDR3 region has the DNA TGTGCCACCGGCGGAGTTGCAACTAATGAAAAACTGTTTTTT. Residues: CATGGVATNEKLFF.